A selection of T cell receptor beta chains follows, all from one sample in a study of T cells in Graves' hyperthyroidism and ophthalmopathy. TCRdb ran MiXCR on the multiplex PCR reads and lists one entry per CDR3 protein. The sample lists a few hundred thousand distinct CDR3 sequences, around 45% seen once, with 15% to 20% in the top ten. Sequencing was done on a sample of peripheral blood or thyroid tissue (not recorded which). All receptors come from an adult woman with Graves' disease, either hyperthyroidism or ophthalmopathy (not recorded which). CDR3s include the opening cysteine and the closing phenylalanine or tryptophan. The order of the fields is J gene, D gene, V gene, clone size, CDR3 DNA, CDR3 protein. D genes are given only for firm matches. Only part of the rows carry a size: once, few, many, or a class if the clone is expanded.

>TRBJ2-6|TRBD1|TRBV20-1|.
TGCAGTGCTAGAGGACCGGGACAGGGACCTGGGGCCAACGTCCTGACTTTC
CSARGPGQGPGANVLTF
>TRBJ2-5|.|TRBV20-1|few
TGCAGTGCCAGCGCAGGGCCCGAGACCCAGTACTTC
CSASAGPETQYF
>TRBJ1-1|.|TRBV12-3/TRBV12-4|many
TGTGCCAGCAGTTTATTGGGGGCAGGCACTGAAGCTTTCTTT
CASSLLGAGTEAFF
>TRBJ1-1|.|TRBV20-1|.
TGCAGTGCTAGAGATCATGCCCGAGACAACACTGAAGCTTTCTTT
CSARDHARDNTEAFF
>TRBJ2-2|TRBD1|TRBV27|.
TGTGCCAGCAGTCTTTTCTCGGGACAGCTCACCGGGGAGCTGTTTTTT
CASSLFSGQLTGELFF
>TRBJ2-3|.|TRBV6-1|.
TGTGCCAGCAGTGACACATCCGGCGCAGATACGCAGTATTTT
CASSDTSGADTQYF
>TRBJ1-5|.|TRBV19|few
TGTGCCAGTAGTGTCCGTGAGGATCAGCCCCAGCATTTT
CASSVREDQPQHF
>TRBJ2-5|.|TRBV13|.
TGTGCCAGCAGTTTACGACAGTGGGGTCGTCAAGAGACCCAGTACTTC
CASSLRQWGRQETQYF
>TRBJ2-2|.|TRBV2|many
TGTGCCAGCAGAGAAAACACCGGGGAGCTGTTTTTT
CASRENTGELFF
>TRBJ1-2|.|TRBV5-1|many
TGCGCCAGCAGCTCGGTAACGAACTATGGCTACACCTTC
CASSSVTNYGYTF
>TRBJ2-5|.|TRBV9|.
TGTGCCAGCAGCGGCTACAGTGGGACGGCGGAGACCCAGTACTTC
CASSGYSGTAETQYF
>TRBJ1-2|.|TRBV7-2|.
TGTGCCAGCAGCCCCCCCGTTCCAGGGCGACTTGGTGGCTACACCTTC
CASSPPVPGRLGGYTF
>TRBJ2-7|TRBD2|TRBV29-1|many
TGCAGCGTTGCCCACGGGGGGGAGCAGTACTTC
CSVAHGGEQYF
>TRBJ1-5|.|TRBV7-7|.
TGTGCTAGCAGCCGGGCGGGAGGGGAGACCCAGCATTTT
CASSRAGGETQHF
>TRBJ2-7|TRBD2|TRBV20-1|many
TGCAGTGCAGAAGCGGGAAAGGGCTACGAGCAGTACTTC
CSAEAGKGYEQYF
>TRBJ2-5|.|TRBV11-2|few
TGTGCCAGCAGCTCGACTCACCCTAATGGGGCCCAGTACTTC
CASSSTHPNGAQYF
>TRBJ1-5|.|TRBV2|once
TGTGCCAGCAGCTCGGACAGAGGGGGCAATCAGCCCCAGCATTTT
CASSSDRGGNQPQHF
>TRBJ2-7|.|TRBV7-2|.
TGTGCCAGCAGCTTACGGATAGATTACTACGAGCAGTACTTC
CASSLRIDYYEQYF
>TRBJ2-7|.|TRBV5-6|many
TGTGCCAGCAGCCGTCCCGGGACATATTCCTACGAGCAGTACTTC
CASSRPGTYSYEQYF
>TRBJ2-2|.|TRBV10-3|.
TGTGCCAGCAGACTACAGGGAAGAAAAGATGGGCTGTTTTTT
CASRLQGRKDGLFF
>TRBJ1-1|TRBD1|TRBV20-1|.
TGCAGTGCCGGACAGGGGCCCACTGAAGCTTTCTTT
CSAGQGPTEAFF
>TRBJ2-7|.|TRBV29-1|.
TGCAGCGTTGGCGGAAAAAGCAGAGACAGATTCTACGAGCAGTACTTC
CSVGGKSRDRFYEQYF
>TRBJ1-1|TRBD1|TRBV2|.
TGTGCCAGCAGTCCTACAGGGGCTGAAGCTTTCTTT
CASSPTGAEAFF
>TRBJ2-7|TRBD1|TRBV4-1|.
TGCGCCAGCAGCCCCGCGGACAGGCTCTCCTACGAGCAGTACTTC
CASSPADRLSYEQYF
>TRBJ2-5|TRBD1|TRBV2|.
TGTGCCAGCGGGAAGACAGGGGGCAAGCAGTACTTC
CASGKTGGKQYF
>TRBJ2-7|TRBD2|TRBV5-6|many
TGTGCCAGCAGTTTAGCGGGGTCCGGCTACGAGCAGTACTTC
CASSLAGSGYEQYF
>TRBJ1-2|TRBD1|TRBV29-1|.
TGCAGCGTTGTACTTCCGACAGGGGTGGATGGCTACACCTTC
CSVVLPTGVDGYTF
>TRBJ2-5|.|TRBV7-6|.
TGTGCCAGCAGCCGCGCGGGACGGTCCCAAGAGACCCAGTACTTC
CASSRAGRSQETQYF
>TRBJ2-6|.|TRBV19|many
TGCGCCAGCAGTAGGGGGTCTGGGGCCAACGTCCTGACTTTC
CASSRGSGANVLTF
>TRBJ2-1|.|TRBV2|.
TGTGCCAGCAGTGTAGGTCTAGCGAACTACAATGAGCAGTTCTTC
CASSVGLANYNEQFF
>TRBJ2-1|.|TRBV7-3|.
TGTGCCAGCAGCCCTGGGACACACAATGAGCAGTTCTTC
CASSPGTHNEQFF
>TRBJ1-6|TRBD1|TRBV5-1|.
TGCGCCAGCAGCTTGGGGACAGGGTCGGATTCACCCCTCCACTTT
CASSLGTGSDSPLHF
>TRBJ1-3|.|TRBV7-6|.
TGTGCCCGCAGCTTAATGGGGGGCTCGTTTGGAAACACCATATATTTT
CARSLMGGSFGNTIYF